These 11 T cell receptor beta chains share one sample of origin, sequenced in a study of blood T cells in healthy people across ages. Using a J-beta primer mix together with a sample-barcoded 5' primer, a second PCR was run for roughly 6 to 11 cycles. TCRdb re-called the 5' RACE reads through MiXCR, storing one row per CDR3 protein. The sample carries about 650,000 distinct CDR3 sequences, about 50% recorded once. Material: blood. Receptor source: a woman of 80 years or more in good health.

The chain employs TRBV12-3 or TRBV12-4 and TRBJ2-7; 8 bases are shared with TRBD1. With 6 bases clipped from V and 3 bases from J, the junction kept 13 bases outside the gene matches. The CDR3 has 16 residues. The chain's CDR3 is CASSNHAGTGSYEQYF. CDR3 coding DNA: TGTGCCAGCAGCAATCACGCCGGGACAGGTAGCTACGAGCAGTACTTC.

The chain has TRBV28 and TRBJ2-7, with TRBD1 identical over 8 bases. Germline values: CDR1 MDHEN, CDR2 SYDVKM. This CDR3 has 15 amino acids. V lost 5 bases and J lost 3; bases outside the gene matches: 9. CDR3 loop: CASSAFQDRDYEQYF. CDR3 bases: TGTGCCAGCAGTGCCTTCCAGGACAGGGACTACGAGCAGTACTTC.

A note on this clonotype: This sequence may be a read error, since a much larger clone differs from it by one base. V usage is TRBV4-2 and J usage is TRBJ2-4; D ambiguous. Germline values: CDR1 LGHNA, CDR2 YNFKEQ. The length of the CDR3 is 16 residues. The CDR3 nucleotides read TGTGTCAGCAGCCAAGACGCCAGAGTGGCCAAAAACATTCAGTACTTC. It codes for CVSSQDARVAKNIQYF.

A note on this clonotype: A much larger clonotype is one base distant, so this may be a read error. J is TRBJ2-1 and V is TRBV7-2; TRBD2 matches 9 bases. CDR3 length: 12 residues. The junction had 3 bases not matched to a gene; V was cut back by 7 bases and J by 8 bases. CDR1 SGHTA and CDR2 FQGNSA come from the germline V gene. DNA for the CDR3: TGTGCCAGCATCTGGACTAGCGATGAGCAGTTCTTC. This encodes CASIWTSDEQFF. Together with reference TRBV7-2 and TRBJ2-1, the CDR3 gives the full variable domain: GAGVSQSPSNKVTEKGKDVELRCDPISGHTALYWYRQSLGQGLEFLIYFQGNSAPDKSGLPSDRFSAERTGGSVSTLTIQRTQQEDSAVYLCASIWTSDEQFFGPGTRLTVL.

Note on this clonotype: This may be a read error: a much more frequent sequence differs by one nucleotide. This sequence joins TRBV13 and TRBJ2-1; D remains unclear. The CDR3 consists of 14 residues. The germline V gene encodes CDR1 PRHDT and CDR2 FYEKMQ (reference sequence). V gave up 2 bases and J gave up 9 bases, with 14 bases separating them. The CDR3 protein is CASSLLGKWTEQFF. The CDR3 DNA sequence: TGTGCCAGCAGCTTATTGGGGAAATGGACTGAGCAGTTCTTC. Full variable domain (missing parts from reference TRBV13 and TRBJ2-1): AAGVIQSPRHLIKEKRETATLKCYPIPRHDTVYWYQQGPGQDPQFLISFYEKMQSDKGSIPDRFSAQQFSDYHSELNMSSLELGDSALYFCASSLLGKWTEQFFGPGTRLTVL.

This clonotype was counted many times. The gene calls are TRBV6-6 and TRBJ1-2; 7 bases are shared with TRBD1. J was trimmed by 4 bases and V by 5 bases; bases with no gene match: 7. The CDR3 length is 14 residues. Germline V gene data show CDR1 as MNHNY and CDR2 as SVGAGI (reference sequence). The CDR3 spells CASSSRQGTYGYTF. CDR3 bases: TGTGCCAGCAGTAGTAGACAGGGCACCTATGGCTACACCTTC.

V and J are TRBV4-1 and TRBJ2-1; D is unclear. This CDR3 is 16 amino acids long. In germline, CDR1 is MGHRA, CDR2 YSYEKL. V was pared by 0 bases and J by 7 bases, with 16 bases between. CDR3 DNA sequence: TGCGCCAGCAGCCAAGATGGGCCACCCCGGCGGAATGAGCAGTTCTTC. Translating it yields CASSQDGPPRRNEQFF.

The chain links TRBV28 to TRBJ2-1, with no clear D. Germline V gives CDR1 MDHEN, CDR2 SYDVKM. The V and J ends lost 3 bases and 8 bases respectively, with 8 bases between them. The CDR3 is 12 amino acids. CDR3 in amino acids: CASSFVWDEQFF. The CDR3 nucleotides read TGTGCCAGCAGTTTTGTATGGGATGAGCAGTTCTTC.

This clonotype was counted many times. CDR3 amino acids: CASSLTQGNTGELFF. The CDR3 coding sequence is TGCGCCAGCAGCTTGACCCAGGGTAACACCGGGGAGCTGTTTTTT. The rearrangement links TRBV5-1 to TRBJ2-2; possibly TRBD1 for D (5 bases). V was pared by 1 base and J by 2 bases, with 9 bases between. The CDR3 totals 15 residues. Per the germline V gene, CDR1 is SGHRS and CDR2 is YFSETQ.

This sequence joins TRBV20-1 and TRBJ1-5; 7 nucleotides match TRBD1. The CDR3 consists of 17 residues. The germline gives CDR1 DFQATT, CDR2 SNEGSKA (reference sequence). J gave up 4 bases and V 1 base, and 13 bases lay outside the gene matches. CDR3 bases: TGCAGTGCTAGAGTCCAATCAACAGGGGAACGGAATCAGCCCCAGCATTTT. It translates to CSARVQSTGERNQPQHF.

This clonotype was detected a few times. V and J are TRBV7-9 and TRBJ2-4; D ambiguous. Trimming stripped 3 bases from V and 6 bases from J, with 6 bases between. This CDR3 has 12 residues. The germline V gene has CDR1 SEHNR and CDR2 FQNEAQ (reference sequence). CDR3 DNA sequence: TGTGCCAGCAGCTTCCCGGGAAACATTCAGTACTTC. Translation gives CASSFPGNIQYF.